This T cell receptor (beta chain) is from a study of blood T cell repertoires in COVID-19. Clones were sequenced by immunoSEQ multiplex PCR, and TCRdb holds only the in-frame ones, with some missing. The sample yields some 150,000 clones, around 90% seen once. Germline V gene data show CDR1 as KGHSH and CDR2 as LQKENI. The CDR3 loop spans 15 amino acids. J gave up 4 bases and V 4 bases, and 4 bases lay outside the gene matches. The receptor comes from a woman aged 55-70 years with acute or convalescent COVID-19. The rearrangement uses TRBV18 and TRBJ1-5; TRBD1 aligns across 10 bases. The sample taken for sequencing was peripheral blood. In DNA form, the CDR3 reads TGTGCCAGCTCACAGGACAGGGGGAGGAATCAGCCCCAGCATTTT. Translated, it gives CASSQDRGRNQPQHF.